The 12 T cell receptor beta chains below come from one sample, sequenced in a study of blood T cell repertoires in COVID-19. Using immunoSEQ multiplex PCR, the repertoire was profiled, and TCRdb retains in-frame clones only, with some absent. The sample has more than 200,000 clones, more than 85% seen once. Sequencing was performed on peripheral blood. The source is a woman aged 55-69 years with COVID-19, enrolled during active disease.

The CDR3: CASSLNTLNPYEQYF. CDR3 in DNA: TGTGCCAGCAGCTTAAACACCCTTAATCCCTACGAGCAGTACTTC. The chain uses TRBV7-9 and TRBJ2-7; D is ambiguous. The germline V and J ends were trimmed by 2 bases and 2 bases, with 13 bases remaining between them. Germline V gene data show CDR1 as SEHNR and CDR2 as FQNEAQ (reference sequence). The CDR3 is 15 amino acids.

V usage is TRBV28 and J usage is TRBJ2-1, with 8 bases that match TRBD2. Unmatched junction bases numbered 8, after V lost 5 bases and J lost 8 bases. Germline V lookup: CDR1 MDHEN, CDR2 SYDVKM. CDR3 length: 14 residues. The CDR3 DNA sequence: TGTGCCAGCAGTCCGGGACTAGAGACTTATGAGCAGTTCTTC. Encoded protein: CASSPGLETYEQFF.

CDR3 residues: CASSLAALTAGETQYF. For the CDR3, the DNA is TGCGCCAGCAGCTTGGCCGCTCTAACGGCGGGAGAGACCCAGTACTTC. The genes are TRBV5-1 and TRBJ2-5; weak D call: TRBD2 (5 bases). Deletions cut 0 bases from V and 4 bases from J, with 16 bases between. Germline V gene sequence: CDR1 SGHRS, CDR2 YFSETQ. The CDR3 covers 16 residues.

The chain carries TRBV6-6 and TRBJ1-5, with 8 bases lining up with TRBD1. The V segment lost 2 bases and the J segment 6 bases; nucleotides outside the gene matches: 3. CDR1 MNHNY and CDR2 SVGAGI come from the germline V gene (reference sequence). The CDR3 contains 14 residues. CDR3 sequence reads: CASSYRTGIQPQHF. The CDR3 nucleotides read TGTGCCAGCAGTTACAGGACAGGGATTCAGCCCCAGCATTTT.

V usage is TRBV7-3 and J usage is TRBJ2-1; TRBD2 aligns across 9 bases. The V gene's germline CDR1 is SGHTA and CDR2 FQGTGA. Trimming took 1 base from V and 7 from J; bases not matched to a gene: 8. This CDR3 contains 16 residues. CDR3 protein: CASSLMPTSGGNEQFF. Written as DNA, the CDR3 is TGTGCCAGCAGCTTAATGCCGACTAGCGGAGGGAATGAGCAGTTCTTC.

The chain couples TRBV3-1 (or the pseudogene TRBV3-2) to TRBJ2-5, with a weak D call TRBD2 (5 bases). The CDR3 has 14 amino acids. Germline-derived CDR1 and CDR2 are LGHDT and YNNKEL (reference sequence). V lost 4 bases, J lost 1 base, and 10 bases lay in between. CDR3 residues: CASSLGVRQETQYF. The CDR3 DNA reads as TGTGCCAGCAGCCTCGGGGTTCGCCAAGAGACCCAGTACTTC.

The chain uses TRBV15 and TRBJ1-6; weak D call: TRBD1 (5 bases). The CDR3 sequence is 15 residues long. Trimming cost V 4 bases and J 7 bases, with 14 bases left between them. CDR1 and CDR2 (germline): LNHNV, YYDKDF (reference sequence). CDR3 loop: CATSKPGGFNSPLHF. In nucleotides, the CDR3 is TGTGCCACCAGCAAACCCGGGGGGTTCAATTCACCCCTCCACTTT.

This clone was seen a few times. CDR3 loop: CATSRVSSSRDSEQFF. CDR3 sequence (DNA): TGTGCCACCAGCAGAGTATCTAGTAGTCGGGATAGTGAGCAGTTCTTC. The V call is TRBV15, the J call TRBJ2-1, with a weak D call TRBD2 (5 bases). The V gene lost 1 base and the J gene lost 9 bases, with 19 bases spanning the gap. The CDR3 extends over 16 amino acids. Germline CDR1 and CDR2: LNHNV and YYDKDF (reference sequence).

The chain uses TRBV5-1 and TRBJ2-7, with 8 positions matching TRBD1. V shed 5 bases, J shed 5 bases, and the junction held 18 bases outside the gene matches. Per the germline V gene, CDR1 is SGHRS and CDR2 is YFSETQ. The CDR3 has 17 amino acids. CDR3 loop: CASSYQGARARGDEQYF. Written as DNA, the CDR3 is TGCGCCAGCAGTTACCAGGGGGCACGGGCCCGCGGGGACGAGCAGTACTTC.

The chain uses TRBV27 and TRBJ2-7, with 12 nucleotides matching TRBD2. CDR3 length: 16 amino acids. CDR1 and CDR2 from the germline V gene are MNHEY and SMNVEV (reference sequence). The trim removed 6 bases at V and 0 bases at J, leaving 6 bases unmatched. The CDR3 bases are TGTGCCAGCAGGCTAGCGGGAGGGCGGAGCTCCTACGAGCAGTACTTC. Protein product: CASRLAGGRSSYEQYF.

V is TRBV10-3 and J is TRBJ2-3; 10 bases are a match to TRBD2. Germline V gene sequence: CDR1 ENHRY, CDR2 SYGVKD. With V trimmed by 2 bases and J by 4 bases, 6 bases remained unmatched. The CDR3 length is 16 residues. Here the CDR3 reads CAISETSGMGSDTQYF. The CDR3 DNA is TGTGCCATCAGTGAGACTAGCGGGATGGGATCAGATACGCAGTATTTT.

This clone was picked up one time. The V and J genes are TRBV29-1 and TRBJ2-7; tentative D call: TRBD1 (6 bases). With 7 bases removed from V and 5 bases from J, the gap between germline ends came to 18 bases. The CDR3 loop spans 13 amino acids. The germline V gene encodes CDR1 SQVTM and CDR2 ANQGSEA. The CDR3 DNA follows: TGCAGCGCGGTTTGGAGGCCAGGGGACGAGCAGTACTTC. Protein sequence: CSAVWRPGDEQYF.